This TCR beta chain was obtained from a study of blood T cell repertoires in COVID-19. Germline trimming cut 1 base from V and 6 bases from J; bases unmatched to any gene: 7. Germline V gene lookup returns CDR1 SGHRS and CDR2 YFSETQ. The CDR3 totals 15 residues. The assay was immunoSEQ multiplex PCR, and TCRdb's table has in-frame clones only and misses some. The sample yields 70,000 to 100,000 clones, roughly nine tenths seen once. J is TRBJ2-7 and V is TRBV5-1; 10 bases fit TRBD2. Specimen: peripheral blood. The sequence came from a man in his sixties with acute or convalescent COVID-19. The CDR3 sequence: CASSLWSSGSTEQYF. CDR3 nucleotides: TGCGCCAGCAGCTTGTGGTCTAGCGGGAGTACCGAGCAGTACTTC.